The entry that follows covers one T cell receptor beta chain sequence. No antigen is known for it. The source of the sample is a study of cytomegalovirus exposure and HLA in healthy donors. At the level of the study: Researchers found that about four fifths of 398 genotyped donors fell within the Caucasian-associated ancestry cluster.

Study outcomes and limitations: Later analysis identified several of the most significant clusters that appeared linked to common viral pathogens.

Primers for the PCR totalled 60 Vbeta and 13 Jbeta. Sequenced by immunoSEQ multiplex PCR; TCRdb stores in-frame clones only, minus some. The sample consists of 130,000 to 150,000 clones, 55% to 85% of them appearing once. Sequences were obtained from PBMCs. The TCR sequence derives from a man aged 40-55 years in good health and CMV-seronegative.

The CDR3 DNA sequence: TGTGCCAGCAGCTTGGTAGCGGGAGCGAAAGATACGCAGTATTTT. Residues: CASSLVAGAKDTQYF. The rearrangement links TRBV5-4 to TRBJ2-3; 9 bases line up with TRBD2. The CDR3 loop spans 15 amino acids. Germline values: CDR1 SGHNT, CDR2 YYREEE (reference sequence). V gave up 0 bases and J gave up 5 bases; unmatched junction bases: 4.